Listed below are T cell receptor beta chains from one sample, sequenced in a study of blood T cell repertoires in COVID-19. TCRdb keeps only in-frame clones here, not all; method: immunoSEQ multiplex PCR. The sample consists of fewer than 300,000 clones, just under 90% of them appearing once. The sample was peripheral blood. The receptors were sampled from a woman aged 50 to 60 with COVID-19, enrolled during active disease. Both conserved end residues are part of each CDR3. D genes are given only for firm matches. Size is omitted from some rows. Given values are once, few, many or a class for expanded clones.

CDR3: CASSVGGEEPQHF; DNA: TGTGCCAGCAGCGTAGGAGGGGAGGAGCCCCAGCATTTT; size: NA; V: TRBV9; D: NA; J: TRBJ1-5
CDR3: CASSPPGGIYEQYF; DNA: TGTGCCAGCTCACCACCGGGAGGGATCTACGAGCAGTACTTC; size: NA; V: TRBV18; D: TRBD2; J: TRBJ2-7
CDR3: CASSFSGTGLGEAFF; DNA: TGTGCCAGCAGCTTTTCGGGAACAGGGTTAGGTGAAGCTTTCTTT; size: once; V: TRBV5-4; D: NA; J: TRBJ1-1
CDR3: CASGTGIGEQYF; DNA: TGTGCCAGCGGGACAGGTATAGGCGAGCAGTACTTC; size: NA; V: TRBV6-6; D: TRBD1; J: TRBJ2-7
CDR3: CASSQGGGGLTYNEQFF; DNA: TGCGCCAGCAGCCAAGGGGGAGGGGGTTTGACCTACAATGAGCAGTTCTTC; size: NA; V: TRBV4-1; D: NA; J: TRBJ2-1
CDR3: CASSLGQGTYEQYF; DNA: TGTGCCAGCAGCTTAGGACAGGGTACCTACGAGCAGTACTTC; size: NA; V: TRBV7-3; D: TRBD1; J: TRBJ2-7
CDR3: CASSHRAGVEQFF; DNA: TGTGCCAGCAGCCATCGAGCGGGAGTTGAGCAGTTCTTC; size: NA; V: TRBV3-1/TRBV3-2; D: TRBD2; J: TRBJ2-1
CDR3: CASSRLAGVSDTQYF; DNA: TGTGCCAGTAGTAGACTAGCGGGAGTTTCAGATACGCAGTATTTT; size: NA; V: TRBV19; D: TRBD2; J: TRBJ2-3
CDR3: CASSLTGGAGTGELFF; DNA: TGTGCCAGCAGCCTTACAGGGGGCGCGGGCACCGGGGAGCTGTTTTTT; size: NA; V: TRBV21-1; D: NA; J: TRBJ2-2
CDR3: CASSSGLPNNEQFF; DNA: TGCGCCAGCAGCTCGGGACTACCAAACAATGAGCAGTTCTTC; size: NA; V: TRBV5-1; D: TRBD2; J: TRBJ2-1
CDR3: CASSSSGGAQPQHF; DNA: NA; size: few; V: TRBV27; D: NA; J: TRBJ1-5
CDR3: CASSLGVGGPSYEQYF; DNA: TGTGCCAGCAGCTTAGGGGTGGGAGGCCCCTCCTATGAGCAGTACTTC; size: NA; V: TRBV7-2; D: NA; J: TRBJ2-7
CDR3: CASSKGRDRSNQETQYF; DNA: TGTGCCAGCAGCAAAGGGCGTGACAGGTCGAACCAAGAGACCCAGTACTTC; size: NA; V: TRBV21-1; D: NA; J: TRBJ2-5
CDR3: CASSISVARSTDTQYF; DNA: TGTGCCAGTAGTATCTCGGTTGCCCGGTCGACAGATACGCAGTATTTT; size: once; V: TRBV19; D: NA; J: TRBJ2-3
CDR3: CASSQDRTGLGYTF; DNA: TGTGCCAGCAGCCAAGATAGGACAGGGCTCGGCTACACCTTC; size: NA; V: TRBV4-2; D: TRBD1; J: TRBJ1-2
CDR3: CAISEISGVTNEQFF; DNA: TGTGCCATCAGTGAAATTAGCGGGGTGACCAATGAGCAGTTCTTC; size: NA; V: TRBV10-3; D: TRBD2; J: TRBJ2-1
CDR3: CASSPSGRATYEQYF; DNA: TGTGCCAGCTCACCTAGCGGGAGGGCCACATACGAGCAGTACTTC; size: NA; V: TRBV18; D: TRBD2; J: TRBJ2-7
CDR3: CASSALAGSSYNEQFF; DNA: TGTGCCAGCAGTGCCCTAGCGGGATCATCCTACAATGAGCAGTTCTTC; size: once; V: TRBV6-1; D: TRBD2; J: TRBJ2-1
CDR3: CASSSPRAGANVLTF; DNA: TGCGCCAGCAGTTCCCCCAGGGCTGGTGCCAACGTCCTGACTTTC; size: NA; V: TRBV4-1; D: NA; J: TRBJ2-6
CDR3: CATSKGQGTFGGANVLTF; DNA: TGTGCCACCAGCAAGGGACAGGGGACCTTCGGAGGGGCCAACGTCCTGACTTTC; size: NA; V: TRBV15; D: TRBD1; J: TRBJ2-6
CDR3: CAWSSRGYTEAFF; DNA: TGTGCCTGGAGTTCCCGGGGTTACACTGAAGCTTTCTTT; size: NA; V: TRBV30; D: NA; J: TRBJ1-1
CDR3: CASSDDLEGYGYTF; DNA: TGTGCCAGCAGTGATGACCTGGAGGGCTATGGCTACACCTTC; size: once; V: TRBV2; D: NA; J: TRBJ1-2
CDR3: CASSAQVGSYNEQFF; DNA: TGTGCCAGCAGCGCACAGGTGGGGTCCTACAATGAGCAGTTCTTC; size: once; V: TRBV7-3; D: NA; J: TRBJ2-1
CDR3: CAWKGRHNYGYTF; DNA: TGTGCCTGGAAAGGCAGACATAACTATGGCTACACCTTC; size: NA; V: TRBV30; D: NA; J: TRBJ1-2
CDR3: CASILSGQGADTQYF; DNA: TGCGCCAGCATTCTTTCCGGACAGGGTGCAGATACGCAGTATTTT; size: NA; V: TRBV23-1; D: TRBD1; J: TRBJ2-3
CDR3: CASSLRQGADTQYF; DNA: TGTGCCAGCAGCTTACGCCAGGGGGCAGATACGCAGTATTTT; size: NA; V: TRBV7-3; D: TRBD1; J: TRBJ2-3
CDR3: CASSLMPWRSMSSPYGYTF; DNA: TGTGCCAGCAGCTTAATGCCGTGGAGGTCTATGTCTTCCCCTTATGGCTACACCTTC; size: NA; V: TRBV11-3; D: NA; J: TRBJ1-2
CDR3: CASRRQGSYEQYF; DNA: TGCGCCAGCCGGCGACAGGGTAGCTACGAGCAGTACTTC; size: NA; V: TRBV10-1; D: TRBD1; J: TRBJ2-7
CDR3: CASSLALGQGPGELFF; DNA: TGTGCCAGCAGCTTAGCGCTGGGACAGGGACCCGGGGAGCTGTTTTTT; size: NA; V: TRBV7-2; D: TRBD1; J: TRBJ2-2
CDR3: CASSQGLAGKSEQFF; DNA: TGTGCCAGCAGCCAAGGACTAGCGGGAAAAAGTGAGCAGTTCTTC; size: NA; V: TRBV7-2; D: TRBD2; J: TRBJ2-1
CDR3: CSVVPRSGANVLTF; DNA: TGCAGCGTTGTCCCCAGGTCTGGGGCCAACGTCCTGACTTTC; size: NA; V: TRBV29-1; D: NA; J: TRBJ2-6
CDR3: CASSLVQGATGELFF; DNA: TGTGCCAGCAGCTTAGTACAGGGGGCGACCGGGGAGCTGTTTTTT; size: NA; V: TRBV7-9; D: TRBD1; J: TRBJ2-2
CDR3: CAWNTGSNQPQHF; DNA: TGTGCCTGGAATACAGGGAGCAATCAGCCCCAGCATTTT; size: NA; V: TRBV30; D: NA; J: TRBJ1-5
CDR3: CASRRGQGWSPLHF; DNA: TGCGCCAGCAGGCGCGGACAGGGGTGGTCACCCCTCCACTTT; size: NA; V: TRBV5-1; D: TRBD1; J: TRBJ1-6
CDR3: CASSFRTTRTGELFF; DNA: TGTGCCAGCAGTTTCCGAACAACTAGAACCGGGGAGCTGTTTTTT; size: NA; V: TRBV27; D: NA; J: TRBJ2-2
CDR3: CASSSPGTGGNTIYF; DNA: TGTGCCAGCAGCTCGCCCGGGACAGGGGGAAACACCATATATTTT; size: once; V: TRBV7-9; D: TRBD1; J: TRBJ1-3
CDR3: CASSPQQGARTGELFF; DNA: TGCGCCAGCAGCCCTCAACAGGGGGCCAGAACCGGGGAGCTGTTTTTT; size: NA; V: TRBV4-1; D: TRBD1; J: TRBJ2-2
CDR3: CTGVIYNEQFF; DNA: TGCACCGGGGTTATCTACAATGAGCAGTTCTTC; size: NA; V: TRBV29-1; D: NA; J: TRBJ2-1
CDR3: CSASGARVASGYSSTDTQYF; DNA: TGCAGTGCTAGTGGTGCGCGCGTGGCTAGCGGATACTCTAGCACAGATACGCAGTATTTT; size: NA; V: TRBV20-1; D: TRBD2; J: TRBJ2-3
CDR3: CASSYSAGPYEQYF; DNA: TGTGCCAGCAGTTACTCTGCGGGCCCCTACGAGCAGTACTTC; size: NA; V: TRBV6-5; D: NA; J: TRBJ2-7
CDR3: CASSGGLAGEGETQYF; DNA: TGTGCCAGCAGTGGGGGACTAGCGGGAGAGGGGGAGACCCAGTACTTC; size: NA; V: TRBV2; D: TRBD2; J: TRBJ2-5
CDR3: CASSLGQGTTEAFF; DNA: TGTGCCAGCAGTTTAGGACAGGGGACCACTGAAGCTTTCTTT; size: NA; V: TRBV27; D: TRBD1; J: TRBJ1-1
CDR3: CATSRENSVKGVPYEQYF; DNA: TGTGCCACCAGCAGAGAGAATTCCGTAAAAGGGGTTCCCTACGAGCAGTACTTC; size: few; V: TRBV15; D: NA; J: TRBJ2-7
CDR3: CASSQDSRSGEAFF; DNA: TGTGCCAGCAGCCAAGATTCCCGATCAGGTGAAGCTTTCTTT; size: NA; V: TRBV3-1/TRBV3-2; D: NA; J: TRBJ1-1
CDR3: CASGKTLAGTDTQYF; DNA: TGTGCCAGTGGTAAGACCCTCGCGGGTACAGATACGCAGTATTTT; size: NA; V: TRBV19; D: NA; J: TRBJ2-3
CDR3: CASSQDGARDSKYF; DNA: TGTGCCAGCAGCCAAGATGGGGCGAGGGACAGCAAGTACTTC; size: NA; V: TRBV3-1/TRBV3-2; D: TRBD1; J: TRBJ2-7
CDR3: CASASSGRVTDTQYF; DNA: TGTGCCAGCGCCAGTAGCGGGAGGGTGACAGATACGCAGTATTTT; size: once; V: TRBV6-5; D: TRBD2; J: TRBJ2-3
CDR3: CASSLGQLNSPLHF; DNA: TGTGCCAGCAGCTTAGGACAGTTAAATTCACCCCTCCACTTT; size: once; V: TRBV7-2; D: NA; J: TRBJ1-6
CDR3: CASSPRDRVGTDTQYF; DNA: TGTGCCAGCAGCCCAAGGGACAGGGTGGGCACAGATACGCAGTATTTT; size: once; V: TRBV7-9; D: TRBD1; J: TRBJ2-3
CDR3: CASSYKTTEVSGANVLTF; DNA: TGTGCCAGCAGTTATAAGACCACGGAGGTCTCTGGGGCCAACGTCCTGACTTTC; size: NA; V: TRBV6-9; D: NA; J: TRBJ2-6